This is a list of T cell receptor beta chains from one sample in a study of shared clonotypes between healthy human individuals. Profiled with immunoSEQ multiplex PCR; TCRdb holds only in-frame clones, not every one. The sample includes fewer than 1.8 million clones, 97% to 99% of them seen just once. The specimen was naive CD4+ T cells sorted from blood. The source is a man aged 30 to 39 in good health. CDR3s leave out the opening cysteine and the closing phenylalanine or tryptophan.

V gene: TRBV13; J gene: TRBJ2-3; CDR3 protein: ASSYFREGDVGGSDTQY
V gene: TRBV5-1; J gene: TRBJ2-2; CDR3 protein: ASNRRDLNTGELF
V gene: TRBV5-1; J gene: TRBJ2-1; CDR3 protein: ASSLGLAGFYNEQF
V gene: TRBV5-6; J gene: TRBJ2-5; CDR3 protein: ASSWAGQQETQY
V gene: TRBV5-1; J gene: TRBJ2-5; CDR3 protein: ASSSGGPKGETQY
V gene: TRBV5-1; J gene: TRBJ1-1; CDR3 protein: ASSVDRAREAF
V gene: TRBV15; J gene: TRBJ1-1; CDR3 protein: ATSRNRENTEAF
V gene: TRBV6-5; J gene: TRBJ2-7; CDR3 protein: ASSYQGLPYEQY
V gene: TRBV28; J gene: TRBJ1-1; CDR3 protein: ASSSLGRNTEAF
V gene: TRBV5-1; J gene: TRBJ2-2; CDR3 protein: ASSFEEFGNTGELF
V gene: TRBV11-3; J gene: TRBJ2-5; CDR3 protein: ASSSPGTGEEGETQY
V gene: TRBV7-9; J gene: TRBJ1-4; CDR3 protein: ASNTGGDEKLF
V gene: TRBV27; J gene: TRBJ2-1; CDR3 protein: ASTVGRGYNEQF
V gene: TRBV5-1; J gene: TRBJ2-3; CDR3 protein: ASSGGLAGVTTDTQY
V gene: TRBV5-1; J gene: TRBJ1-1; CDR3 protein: ASSLDRINTEAF